Here is one T cell receptor (beta chain) with its context. Its target is unknown. TCRdb itself ran the reads through MiXCR, one entry per CDR3 protein. This sample carries 110,000 or so distinct CDR3 sequences, about 33% of them seen once, and the ten largest clones take around two fifths. The entry originates in a study of T cell repertoires in cytomegalovirus infection. Overall study: Well-studied HLA-B-restricted epitopes and recently identified HLA-C-restricted epitopes of CMV were both used in the study. CMV infection and matching HLA type were both indicated by public TCR beta signatures. Whole-study results and caveats: HLA-C-restricted TCR beta clonotypes specific for CMV led the ex vivo response.

The receptor was isolated from a human donor in good health (CMV status not recorded). Some clones in this sample may be carry-over from other donors' samples. Sequencing used CD8+ T cells from cultured PBMCs, obtained from culture after CMV antigen stimulation.

This CDR3 reads CASSQVGTGGKYEQYF. DNA of the CDR3: TGCGCCAGCAGCCAAGTTGGGACAGGGGGGAAGTACGAGCAGTACTTC. The V gene is TRBV4-1, the J gene TRBJ2-7, with 11 bases matching TRBD1. The V gene end was trimmed by 1 base and the J gene end by 4 bases; junction bases not matched to a gene: 6. The V gene's germline CDR1 is MGHRA and CDR2 YSYEKL. This CDR3 has 16 residues.